This entry features one T cell receptor beta chain sequence. TCRdb's copy holds only in-frame clones and misses some; the assay was immunoSEQ multiplex PCR. This table has about 120,000 clones, 80% to 90% appearing once. Deletions cut 6 bases from V and 2 bases from J, with 16 bases between. This CDR3 has 15 residues. The data were obtained in a study of T cell responses to AZD1222 COVID-19 vaccine. The V gene is TRBV23-1, the J gene TRBJ2-5; D is tentatively TRBD1 or TRBD2 (6 bases each). TRBV23-1 is sorted into the ORF group, with uncertain function. The TCR comes from an adult in good health. The starting material was peripheral blood, obtained on day 0 of MenACWY control vaccination. The CDR3 protein is CASRRFRGPQETQYF. The CDR3 DNA sequence: TGCGCCAGCAGGCGGTTCCGGGGGCCACAAGAGACCCAGTACTTC.